The 32 T cell receptor beta chains in this list originate from one sample, sequenced in a study of Tregs in tolerant kidney transplant recipients. TCRdb keeps only in-frame clones here, not all; method: immunoSEQ multiplex PCR. Of about 60,000 clones detected, around 90% appear once; the ten largest clones hold 9.5% to 13%. The material sequenced was CD8+ T cells from blood, taken before the transplant. These receptors all come from a human donor who received a combined kidney and bone marrow transplant.

The chain recombines TRBV15 with TRBJ2-1; 9 bases fit TRBD2. Germline V gives CDR1 LNHNV, CDR2 YYDKDF (reference sequence). The J segment lost 0 bases and the V segment lost 7 bases, leaving 1 base of the junction unmatched. The CDR3 runs 14 residues. In nucleotides, the CDR3 is TGTGCCACCAATAGCGGGAGCTCCTACAATGAGCAGTTCTTC. Protein: CATNSGSSYNEQFF. The full variable domain, in which reference TRBV15 and TRBJ2-1 provide the parts outside the CDR3, is DAMVIQNPRYQVTQFGKPVTLSCSQTLNHNVMYWYQQKSSQAPKLLFHYYDKDFNNEADTPDNFQSRRPNTSFCFLDIRSPGLGDTAMYLCATNSGSSYNEQFFGPGTRLTVL.

The rearrangement links TRBV7-2 to TRBJ2-7; a weak D match, TRBD1 (6 bases). There are 12 residues in the CDR3. Trimming stripped 7 bases from V and 7 bases from J, with 14 bases between. The V gene's germline CDR1 is SGHTA and CDR2 FQGNSA. CDR3 amino acids: CASTLAGVEQYF. The DNA for the CDR3 is TGTGCCAGCACCCTAGCAGGGGTTGAGCAGTACTTC.

This sequence joins TRBV19 and TRBJ2-1, with 14 nucleotides matching TRBD2. The germline CDR1 and CDR2 sequences are LNHDA and SQIVND (reference sequence). The CDR3 runs to 17 residues. J lost 4 bases, V lost 4 bases, and 6 bases had no gene match. The CDR3 is CASSTRLAGGPYNEQFF. The CDR3 DNA reads TGTGCCAGTAGTACCCGACTAGCGGGAGGGCCATACAATGAGCAGTTCTTC.

This rearrangement joins TRBV2 to TRBJ2-3; 9 bases line up with TRBD2. Germline values: CDR1 SNHLY, CDR2 FYNNEI. The CDR3 runs 15 residues. The junction had 5 bases not matched to a gene; V was cut back by 3 bases and J by 4 bases. The CDR3 spells CASSDWAGGPDTQYF. CDR3 DNA sequence: TGTGCCAGCAGTGACTGGGCGGGGGGGCCAGATACGCAGTATTTT.

The chain carries TRBV10-3 and TRBJ2-1; D unclear. Germline V lookup: CDR1 ENHRY, CDR2 SYGVKD. V lost 4 bases and J lost 8, with 6 bases in between. CDR3 length equals 11 residues. The CDR3 bases are TGTGCCATCAGTGCTGGAGATGAGCAGTTCTTC. It specifies CAISAGDEQFF.

The CDR3 DNA reads TGTGCCAGCAGCCAGGGACAGGGGCGGAATGAGCAGTTCTTC. This encodes CASSQGQGRNEQFF. The rearrangement joins TRBV13 to TRBJ2-1; TRBD1 matches 10 bases. The CDR3 is made up of 14 amino acids. After removal of 5 bases from V and 7 bases from J, the junction contained 5 bases not matched to a gene. CDR1 and CDR2 from the germline V gene are PRHDT and FYEKMQ (reference sequence).

This chain links TRBV29-1 with TRBJ2-3; D is possibly TRBD1 (6 bases). Between the trimmed V and J ends, which lost 7 bases and 3 bases, there was a span of 8 bases. The CDR3 sequence is 11 residues long. Germline lookup yields CDR1 SQVTM and CDR2 ANQGSEA. CDR3 DNA sequence: TGCAGCGATACAGGGACAGATACGCAGTATTTT. Protein sequence: CSDTGTDTQYF.

The chain employs TRBV28 and TRBJ1-2; D might be TRBD1 (6 bases). In germline, CDR1 is MDHEN, CDR2 SYDVKM. The germline V and J ends were trimmed by 4 bases and 1 base, with 16 bases remaining between them. CDR3 length equals 16 residues. In DNA form, the CDR3 reads TGTGCCAGCAGTTCCCACAGGGAACGGGATAACTATGGCTACACCTTC. Translation gives CASSSHRERDNYGYTF.

The chain joins TRBV4-2 to TRBJ2-1, with D possibly TRBD2 on 6 matching bases. V lost 0 bases and J lost 0, with 12 bases in between. Germline lookup yields CDR1 LGHNA and CDR2 YNFKEQ. The CDR3 loop spans 17 amino acids. CDR3 sequence reads: CASSQEPIGSSYNEQFF. CDR3 nucleotide sequence: TGTGCCAGCAGCCAAGAACCGATCGGGAGCTCCTACAATGAGCAGTTCTTC.

V and J are TRBV9 and TRBJ2-7, with a weak D call TRBD2 (6 bases). CDR1 is SGDLS, CDR2 YYNGEE, per germline. This CDR3 spans 15 amino acids. Trimming stripped 0 bases from V and 2 bases from J, with 12 bases between. The DNA for the CDR3 is TGTGCCAGCAGCGTAGAGGCCGGGGGAGCCTACGAGCAGTACTTC. Its protein is CASSVEAGGAYEQYF.

The rearrangement joins TRBV4-1 to TRBJ2-7, with a possible D match to TRBD1 (5 bases). This CDR3 is 16 amino acids long. Germline CDR1 is MGHRA and CDR2 is YSYEKL. V was cut by 2 bases and J by 1 base, with 15 bases left in between. DNA of the CDR3: TGCGCCAGCAGCCAAAAGTTAGGGGTGCCTTCCTACGAGCAGTACTTC. Translated: CASSQKLGVPSYEQYF.

CDR3 region: CASSQGTGAGNTIYF. The CDR3 region has the DNA TGCGCCAGCAGCCAAGGGACAGGGGCTGGAAACACCATATATTTT. The chain is built from TRBV4-3 and TRBJ1-3; 9 bases are a match to TRBD1. Germline assignment: CDR1 LGHNA and CDR2 YSLEER. This CDR3 region has 15 residues. The junction had 0 bases not matched to a gene; V was cut back by 1 base and J by 2 bases.

The chain employs TRBV9 and TRBJ2-1, with TRBD2 identical over 8 bases. Germline V gene sequence: CDR1 SGDLS, CDR2 YYNGEE. This CDR3 comprises 14 residues. V lost 3 bases to trimming and J lost 8 bases; unmatched junction nucleotides: 7. This CDR3 reads CASSAWTSQHEQFF. CDR3 nucleotide sequence: TGTGCCAGCAGCGCCTGGACTAGCCAACATGAGCAGTTCTTC. The full variable domain, its missing parts supplied by reference TRBV9 and TRBJ2-1, is DSGVTQTPKHLITATGQRVTLRCSPRSGDLSVYWYQQSLDQGLQFLIQYYNGEERAKGNILERFSAQQFPDLHSELNLSSLELGDSALYFCASSAWTSQHEQFFGPGTRLTVL.

The chain uses TRBV14 and TRBJ2-3; TRBD1 matches at 7 bases. With 2 bases clipped from V and 0 bases from J, the junction kept 11 bases outside the gene matches. The CDR3 loop spans 18 amino acids. Germline values: CDR1 SGHDN, CDR2 FVKESK. CDR3 sequence (DNA): TGTGCCAGCAGCCAATATGGGACAGTGCTCCCTAGCACAGATACGCAGTATTTT. Translated: CASSQYGTVLPSTDTQYF.

V and J are TRBV19 and TRBJ1-1; a possible D gene is TRBD1 (5 bases). V was trimmed by 3 bases and J by 12 bases, leaving 23 bases between them. The CDR3 spans 15 residues. Per the germline V gene, CDR1 is LNHDA and CDR2 is SQIVND (reference sequence). The DNA for the CDR3 is TGTGCCAGTAGTATCTCAGGGTTAACCCTTGGTTATTCTTTCTTT. It codes for CASSISGLTLGYSFF.

The chain has TRBV5-4 and TRBJ1-2; D perhaps matches TRBD1 (5 bases). V was cut by 5 bases and J by 5 bases, with 28 bases left in between. The CDR3 sequence is 18 residues long. Germline V gene sequence: CDR1 SGHNT, CDR2 YYREEE (reference sequence). CDR3 protein: CASSFDSSPPGGEYGYTF. CDR3 DNA: TGTGCCAGCAGTTTTGACAGCAGTCCACCGGGGGGGGAATATGGCTACACCTTC.

The rearrangement joins TRBV5-6 to TRBJ2-4; a weak D match, TRBD1 (6 bases). Germline V gives CDR1 SGHDT, CDR2 YYEEEE. V lost 4 bases to trimming and J lost 0 bases, with 14 bases between them. The CDR3 totals 16 residues. CDR3 in amino acids: CASSLPGQLAKNIQYF. DNA for the CDR3: TGTGCCAGCAGCCTCCCTGGACAGCTAGCCAAAAACATTCAGTACTTC.

This clone appeared once. The chain carries TRBV19 and TRBJ2-7; perhaps TRBD2 as D (6 bases). Germline V gene lookup returns CDR1 LNHDA and CDR2 SQIVND (reference sequence). V was trimmed by 1 base and J by 2 bases, leaving 9 bases between them. This CDR3 has 14 residues. DNA of the CDR3: TGTGCCAGTAGTATAGGGAGCGGGCCCTACGAGCAGTACTTC. This gives the protein CASSIGSGPYEQYF.

The CDR3 DNA sequence: TGTGCCAGCAGCCCAGTTACCGGGAGCCCCTCCGAGCAGTACTTC. It specifies CASSPVTGSPSEQYF. J is TRBJ2-7 and V is TRBV7-9; a possible D gene is TRBD2 (6 bases). V lost 5 bases and J 6 bases, leaving 20 bases between the germline ends. Germline V gives CDR1 SEHNR, CDR2 FQNEAQ (reference sequence). The CDR3 is made up of 15 amino acids.

The chain recombines TRBV10-2 with TRBJ1-5; 8 bases agree with TRBD1. CDR3 length equals 14 residues. CDR1 WSHSY and CDR2 SAAADI come from the germline V gene. The V and J ends lost 4 bases and 9 bases, in that order; junction bases with no gene match: 8. CDR3 DNA sequence: TGCGCCAGCAGTGGGCAGGGGGCGGCAAGGCCCCAGCATTTT. This codes for CASSGQGAARPQHF.

The rearrangement joins TRBV4-1 to TRBJ2-7; perhaps TRBD2 as D (5 bases). Germline V gene data show CDR1 as MGHRA and CDR2 as YSYEKL. The CDR3 totals 16 residues. The germline V and J ends were trimmed by 1 base and 0 bases, with 13 bases remaining between them. CDR3 nucleotides: TGCGCCAGCAGCCAAGGGCGTGGAGGCGCCTCCTACGAGCAGTACTTC. Translating it yields CASSQGRGGASYEQYF.

This sequence joins TRBV2 and TRBJ2-7; tentative D call: TRBD2 (6 bases). Germline CDR1 SNHLY, CDR2 FYNNEI. V lost 3 bases to trimming and J lost 6 bases, with 6 bases between them. The CDR3 spans 11 residues. CDR3 amino acids: CASSEEGEQYF. In DNA, the CDR3 is TGTGCCAGCAGTGAGGAGGGCGAGCAGTACTTC.

In the case of this clone: This CDR3 is also generated by other DNA sequences in the sample. This chain connects TRBV4-1 to TRBJ2-7; D possibly corresponds to TRBD1 (5 bases). Germline V gives CDR1 MGHRA, CDR2 YSYEKL. This CDR3 comprises 13 residues. Trimming stripped 4 bases from V and 2 bases from J, with 9 bases between. CDR3 sequence: CASSPLQAYEQYF. The CDR3 DNA reads as TGCGCCAGCAGCCCGTTACAGGCCTACGAGCAGTACTTC.

This chain uses TRBV13 with TRBJ1-2; no definite D call. With 0 bases removed from V and 9 bases from J, the gap between germline ends came to 11 bases. This CDR3 spans 13 amino acids. Germline V CDR1 and CDR2: PRHDT, FYEKMQ (reference sequence). DNA of the CDR3: TGTGCCAGCAGCTTAGGCCGGGAGGGCCGCTACACCTTC. Translated: CASSLGREGRYTF.

The V call is TRBV9, the J call TRBJ2-1, with TRBD2 matching 7 bases. V dropped 0 bases and J dropped 1; count of bases not matched to a gene: 1. This CDR3 is built from 15 residues. The germline gives CDR1 SGDLS, CDR2 YYNGEE. CDR3 nucleotide sequence: TGTGCCAGCAGCGTAGGGGGGGGATCCTACAATGAGCAGTTCTTC. Amino acid sequence: CASSVGGGSYNEQFF.

This clone was counted between two and nine times. V and J are TRBV2 and TRBJ1-3, with 7 positions matching TRBD1. The germline V gene has CDR1 SNHLY and CDR2 FYNNEI. The CDR3 is made up of 15 amino acids. Losses at the gene ends were 6 bases for V and 0 bases for J; bases not matched to a gene: 5. CDR3 amino acids: CASRGTGASGNTIYF. The CDR3, as DNA: TGTGCCAGCAGGGGTACAGGGGCCTCTGGAAACACCATATATTTT.

This chain uses TRBV7-6 with TRBJ2-7; TRBD1 aligns across 9 bases. The CDR3 sequence is 16 residues long. Per the germline V gene, CDR1 is SGHVS and CDR2 is FNYEAQ. The J segment lost 2 bases and the V segment lost 1 base, leaving 6 bases of the junction unmatched. DNA for the CDR3: TGTGCCAGCAGCTTAGAACCCGGGACAGGGACCTACGAGCAGTACTTC. Protein product: CASSLEPGTGTYEQYF.

The rearrangement links TRBV6-5 to TRBJ2-7, with TRBD1 identical over 9 bases. Germline V gene lookup returns CDR1 MNHEY and CDR2 SVGAGI. The CDR3 is 14 residues long. V was clipped by 0 bases and J by 4 bases; unmatched bases: 1. The CDR3: CASSYSGQGYEQYF. In DNA form, the CDR3 reads TGTGCCAGCAGTTACTCGGGACAGGGTTACGAGCAGTACTTC.

The chain has TRBV14 and TRBJ2-7, with TRBD2 as a possible D gene (7 bases). Germline values: CDR1 SGHDN, CDR2 FVKESK. V shed 1 base and J shed 0 bases, with 16 bases lying between them. The CDR3 is 17 amino acids. As DNA, the CDR3 is TGTGCCAGCAGCCAAGCCCGAGGGGGGGGCAGCTCCTACGAGCAGTACTTC. As protein: CASSQARGGGSSYEQYF. Supplemented by reference TRBV14 and TRBJ2-7, the full variable domain reads EAGVTQFPSHSVIEKGQTVTLRCDPISGHDNLYWYRRVMGKEIKFLLHFVKESKQDESGMPNNRFLAERTGGTYSTLKVQPAELEDSGVYFCASSQARGGGSSYEQYFGPGTRLTVT.

The chain couples TRBV11-2 to TRBJ2-7; 7 nucleotides line up with TRBD1. The V gene end was trimmed by 5 bases and the J gene end by 4 bases; junction bases not matched to a gene: 8. Germline assignment: CDR1 SGHAT and CDR2 FQNNGV. The CDR3 has 14 residues. The CDR3 loop is CASSVLGQMYEQYF. The CDR3, as DNA: TGTGCCAGCAGCGTACTGGGACAGATGTACGAGCAGTACTTC.

This clone is a singleton in its sample. The CDR3 region has the DNA TGTGCCTGGAAACTTCCGGGACAGGGGCGTAGCTACACCTTC. Translated: CAWKLPGQGRSYTF. V gene TRBV30 combines with J gene TRBJ1-2; 10 nucleotides agree with TRBD1. This CDR3 spans 14 amino acids. Per germline, CDR1 GTSNPN and CDR2 SVGIG (reference sequence). V was pared by 4 bases and J by 9 bases, with 11 bases of the junction left unmatched. Complete variable domain (other parts from reference TRBV30 and TRBJ1-2): SQTIHQWPATLVQPVGSPLSLECTVEGTSNPNLYWYRQAAGRGLQLLFYSVGIGQISSEVPQNLSASRPQDRQFILSSKKLLLSDSGFYLCAWKLPGQGRSYTFGSGTRLTVV.

This chain uses TRBV6-1 with TRBJ2-5; 11 bases are shared with TRBD2. The V gene end was trimmed by 2 bases and the J gene end by 2 bases; junction bases not matched to a gene: 7. CDR1 and CDR2 from the germline V gene are MNHNS and SASEGT. This CDR3 has 17 amino acids. For the CDR3, the DNA is TGTGCCAGCAGTGAACTAGCGGGAGGACCATTTCAAGAGACCCAGTACTTC. Translating gives CASSELAGGPFQETQYF.